This record covers a single T cell receptor beta chain. Its antigen is still unknown. Base quality data are lacking; no much larger clone is found one base away. In total, roughly 710 healthy bone marrow donors made up the cohort. Cohort members were all nominally healthy when sampled, although unrecorded immune exposures were likely present. The donor was CMV seronegative and belonged to the group of 350 to 400 seronegative cohort members. A peripheral blood sample was collected from each donor, and TCR beta sequencing was performed on peripheral blood mononuclear cells. Genomic DNA extraction from the blood cell samples was performed with the Qiagen DNeasy Blood Extraction Kit. Library preparation employed the immunoSEQ multiplex PCR assay. A mixture of 60 forward primers for TCR Vbeta segments and 13 reverse primers for TCR Jbeta segments was used in the multiplex PCR. Amplification of the CDR3 region of rearranged TCR beta genes was performed with a multiplex PCR assay on genomic DNA. The amplified TCR beta libraries were sequenced on the Illumina HiSeq System as 87-base-pair reads. As for how the authors treated the data: A later analysis counted 75 million to 100 million unique TCR beta chains across the 550 to 700 repertoires, and roughly 11 million of these chains were shared by at least two donors. To remove PCR and sequencing errors, raw reads were error-corrected and collapsed into unique sequences using a nearest-neighbor algorithm that merged closely related sequences. CDR3 sequences were aligned to IMGT reference sequences to assign V, D and J gene segments. For a sequence to be retained, at least a six-nucleotide match to both a V gene segment and a J gene segment was required. Rearrangements were classified as productive when the CDR3 lacked stop codons and remained in frame with V and J, and all other rearrangements were classified as non-productive. Following IMGT convention, CDR3 was defined as the stretch from the second conserved V-encoded cysteine to the conserved J-encoded phenylalanine. Sequences without an unambiguous match to a single V gene segment were excluded from the earlier analysis of over 500 of the donors. An earlier analysis of 587 of the donors called V segments functional above 56.7% productive rearrangements and segregating when the between-donor standard deviation exceeded 5%. A statistical classification framework was built to diagnose cytomegalovirus status from the catalog of TCR beta chain sequences. In a later analysis, TCR nucleotide sequences were compared against IMGT/GENE-DB human TR gene sequences so that V and J genes could be assigned. The TCRdist pipeline was used in a later analysis to assign CDR3 sequences and most-parsimonious VDJ recombination scenarios. In a later analysis, every TCR beta chain was defined by the combination of its CDR3 amino acid sequence and its V-gene family, and reads without a unique V-gene family were dropped. In a later analysis, several hundred highly shared, low-generation-probability nucleotide sequences were removed to address suspected cross-contamination and a sequencing artifact. For each public chain, a later analysis derived a clonal expansion index from normalized ranks of inferred template counts within each repertoire. In a later analysis, generation probabilities were computed with a VDJ recombination model fitted to out-of-frame rearrangements, and the resulting probabilities were checked against IGoR. In a later analysis, hypergeometric tests were used to score TCR-TCR, TCR-HLA and TCR-CMV co-occurrence, with a repertoire-size bias correction applied to TCR pairs. In a later analysis, false discovery rates were estimated by permuting HLA or CMV assignments 20 times. In a later analysis, co-occurring TCRs were grouped using DBSCAN, with TCRdist sequence similarity added in when clustering inside HLA-allele-positive subsets. Co-occurrence clustering excluded repertoires with fewer than 30,000 or more than 120,000 public chains, plus five with anomalous nucleotide sharing. What TCRdb holds here is the immuneACCESS table cut down to in-frame rearrangements. Part of the clones is not present; checked against another copy, under half of the missing clones reflect an unresolved V gene, and the others are unexplained. The V and J calls and clone size are taken from that table; D and trimming were inferred from the DNA. This sample comprises 200,000 to 250,000 clones, approximately 90% of them detected only once. The ten largest clones take up over 0.95% of the sample.

The sample belongs to a study of cytomegalovirus exposure and HLA in healthy donors (dated by TCRdb to about 2017). For context, the study as a whole: According to an earlier analysis of 587 of the donors, about 179 million T cells yielded some 120 million unique TCR beta sequences and less than 300 Gb of sequence data. Because of strong linkage in the cohort, five DR-DQ haplotypes were treated as single units for association and clustering. High-throughput TCR immunosequencing, statistical association of individual TCRs with disease status, and machine learning were combined to predict cytomegalovirus infection status. Rather than drawing on any new phenotypic data, the later analysis identified candidate immune exposures from TCR beta sequences and the way those sequences occurred across donors. HLA typing covered class I and class II loci at four-digit resolution. Donor age, sex, ethnicity and CMV serostatus were collected together with the repertoire data. An earlier analysis of several hundred of the donors applied high-throughput TCR beta sequencing to assess whether each TCR beta V gene segment acted as functional or pseudogenic. Among over 350 genotyped donors of the cohort, an average of roughly 240,000 unique TCR beta nucleotide sequences were sequenced per donor, roughly 18% of them non-productive. All discovery cohort repertoires had been generated using a single sequencing platform. Typing coverage differed by locus: A, B, C, DRB1 and DQB1 were typed in roughly 620-630 donors, DQA1 in about 500, DPA1 in around 580, and DPB1 in 450 to 490. The aim of the study was to test whether cataloging public T cell receptors could identify signatures of past pathogen exposure. Of the roughly 390 genotyped donors, roughly 76% were placed in the genetic ancestry cluster associated with self-reported Caucasian donors. Genome-wide SNP genotypes for about 60% of the roughly 670 donors were used in a later genetic analysis, which treated that subset as a discovery cohort. Along with the approximately 600-subject first cohort, a separate validation cohort of over a hundred different subjects was used. Approximately 300 gigabases of sequencing data and approximately 92 million unique TCR sequences made up an early release that covered about 640 HLA-typed donors. A later analysis re-analyzed previously published TCR beta repertoires from approximately 670 donors and added high-resolution HLA genotyping to study TCR occurrence patterns. The study profiled the T cell repertoires of about 640 subjects by immunosequencing and related them to cytomegalovirus serostatus. Beyond this particular receptor, the publication reports: Several of the top co-occurrence clusters appeared to be linked to parvovirus B19, influenza, CMV and Epstein-Barr virus, according to a later analysis. A further reported finding was that TCR beta sequences accurately predicted the HLA-A and HLA-B alleles for most subjects in the first cohort. Roughly uniform sequencing depth across donors was assumed in presence/absence analyses, although this assumption may not hold. When HLA alleles, especially DR and DQ, strongly co-occurred, TCR associations were difficult to assign to individual alleles. The study listed 164 TCR beta chains as associated with cytomegalovirus. Broadly in line with IMGT annotations, most TCR beta V segments showed up in productive rearrangements about 90% or about 30% of the time in an earlier analysis of 587 of the donors. At a false discovery rate of 0.05, a later analysis linked some 18,000 TCR beta sequences to specific HLA alleles. According to a later analysis, most CMV-associated TCR beta chains appeared to be HLA-restricted, and the HLA associations seemed to be driven largely by CMV exposure. A group of highly shared sequence variants was considered likely to be a technical artifact of the sequencing pipeline. The classifier was reported to diagnose cytomegalovirus status with high specificity and sensitivity in both the original cohort and the validation cohort. Most TCR sequences were seen in very few donors, while some public TCRs were found in many individuals. V-gene and J-gene trimming of TCR beta chains was associated with a missense DCLRE1C variant in a later genetic analysis, and the association was replicated in an independent cohort. The authors suggested that the approach could potentially be extended to other disease states and immunological phenotypes. Compared with the roughly 720-donor mean, donors in an Asian-associated ancestry cluster had fewer N-insertions in productive TCRs, according to a later genetic analysis. Because the 87-base-pair reads could not distinguish some IMGT-functional V segments, including TRBV6-2 and TRBV6-3, those segments were excluded. For the cohort, immune exposure information was limited to CMV serostatus. Compared with equally common non-associated chains, HLA-associated TCR beta chains in a later analysis were more clonally expanded and had lower generation probabilities. Linkage disequilibrium might explain the correlated functional status among segregating V segments, but an unknown experimental factor could not be excluded. The cohort was sequenced for TCR beta chains only, and without alpha or paired-chain data the features that could be detected were limited. In vitro tests confirmed that a few of the cytomegalovirus-associated TCR beta chains recognize cytomegalovirus antigens. In a later analysis, the rate of TCR association differed among HLA loci, with DRB1 alleles having the most associated TCRs and HLA-C alleles having the fewest. HLA typing was unavailable for some donors at each locus, so association tests used only the typed subset. Because counts were too low, approximately 15 rarely observed V segments, including chromosome 9 orphons, were excluded from the earlier analysis of about 500 of the donors.

Via the germline V gene, CDR1 is LGHNA and CDR2 YSLEER. Including the terminal cysteine and phenylalanine, the CDR3 comprises 17 residues. CDR3 DNA is the only sequence kept; it has 51 bases, read in frame from the first base. The junction shows trimming of 0 bases on V and 2 bases on J, plus 13 bases between the germline ends. The TCR was taken from a woman between 18 and 30 years old in good health and CMV-seronegative. The chain joins TRBV4-3 to TRBJ1-4; possibly the D gene is TRBD1, per 5 matching bases. The sequencing sample was made of PBMCs. In nucleotide form, the sequence is TGCGCCAGCAGCCAAGATCGGGTGGGGCAGACTAATGAAAAACTGTTTTTT. Translated, this gives CASSQDRVGQTNEKLFF.